The clone carrying this TCR beta chain was counted a few times. As yet, its antigen is unknown. Repertoires were generated with immunoSEQ multiplex PCR, while TCRdb's copy carries only in-frame clones and drops some. This table holds more than 55,000 clones, around 83% found once. This specimen belongs to a study of OX40 agonist ivuxolimab in advanced cancers. Study at large: Ivuxolimab is a fully human IgG2 antibody that activates OX40 (CD134). Patient treatment consisted of intravenous ivuxolimab administration every 2 weeks at 0.01 to 10 mg/kg. Partial response was recorded in three patients: one hepatocellular carcinoma and two cutaneous melanoma cases.

The ends lost 2 bases at V and 0 bases at J; junction bases unmatched: 8. Germline values: CDR1 WSHSY, CDR2 SAAADI. CDR3 length: 19 residues. Overall study results and limits: In general, CD8+ T cells held more expanded clones than CD4+ did, on average.

The sample here was CD4+ or CD8+ T cells sorted from blood, taken in a trial of the OX40 agonist ivuxolimab. The rearrangement joins TRBV10-2 to TRBJ2-6, with 9 bases identical to TRBD1. The clonotype was recovered from an adult with an advanced solid tumor such as melanoma, head and neck, liver or kidney cancer. The CDR3 region is CASSEMAGQGSSGANVLTF. The CDR3 DNA reads as TGCGCCAGCAGTGAGATGGCTGGACAGGGGAGCTCTGGGGCCAACGTCCTGACTTTC.